The clone carrying this T cell receptor (beta chain) was seen repeatedly, ten times or more. This record comes from a study of response to subunit inactivated influenza vaccine. The ends lost 1 base at V and 3 bases at J; junction bases unmatched: 8. Germline V gene lookup returns CDR1 SGHDT and CDR2 YYEEEE. The CDR3 is 16 residues long. MiXCR was run by TCRdb on the RT-PCR reads, yielding one entry per CDR3 protein. The sample carries around 710,000 distinct CDR3 sequences, approximately 15% recorded once. This sequence was found in a man between 45 and 60 years old who received an inactivated influenza vaccine. This specimen consisted of PBMCs from blood, obtained less than 15 days before vaccination. This rearrangement joins TRBV5-6 to TRBJ1-1, with 8 bases fitting TRBD1. The CDR3 protein is CASSLLQGARDTEAFF. In DNA, the CDR3 is TGTGCCAGCAGCTTGCTTCAGGGGGCGCGAGACACTGAAGCTTTCTTT. The complete variable domain, with remaining parts taken from reference TRBV5-6 and TRBJ1-1, reads DAGVTQSPTHLIKTRGQQVTLRCSPKSGHDTVSWYQQALGQGPQFIFQYYEEEERQRGNFPDRFSGHQFPNYSSELNVNALLLGDSALYLCASSLLQGARDTEAFFGQGTRLTVV.